These 21 T cell receptor beta chains share one sample of origin, sequenced in a study of T cells in tumors after PD-1 blockade. Profiling relied on immunoSEQ multiplex PCR, and the TCRdb table lists in-frame clones only, not all of them. The sample carries 10,000 to 15,000 clones, around 68% recorded once. Sequencing was performed on tumor tissue, taken before anti-PD-1 treatment. The receptors come from a human donor with cutaneous squamous cell carcinoma.

The chain is built from TRBV6-6 and TRBJ1-2; D unresolved. V lost 0 bases, J lost 4 bases, and 12 bases lay in between. Per germline, CDR1 MNHNY and CDR2 SVGAGI (reference sequence). CDR3 length equals 15 residues. For the CDR3, the DNA is TGTGCCAGCAGTTACTCGAGAACAGACTTCTATGGCTACACCTTC. Its translation is CASSYSRTDFYGYTF.

V is TRBV7-9 and J is TRBJ1-2; a possible D gene is TRBD1 (6 bases). Germline loops: CDR1 SEHNR, CDR2 FQNEAQ (reference sequence). This CDR3 has 14 amino acids. Trimming stripped 7 bases from V and 3 bases from J, with 15 bases between. CDR3 loop: CASNRGDNHYGYTF. The CDR3 nucleotides are TGTGCCAGCAATAGAGGGGACAACCACTATGGCTACACCTTC.

The V call is TRBV29-1, the J call TRBJ1-1; D gene ambiguous. CDR3 length equals 12 residues. Trimming took off 4 bases at V and 1 base at J, with 7 bases between the two ends. Germline CDR1 and CDR2: SQVTM and ANQGSEA. The DNA for the CDR3 is TGCAGCGTTGTTAGAGGGAACACTGAAGCTTTCTTT. This gives the protein CSVVRGNTEAFF.

The chain joins TRBV5-4 to TRBJ1-6; maybe TRBD1 (5 bases). Germline V gene lookup returns CDR1 SGHNT and CDR2 YYREEE (reference sequence). Trimming left V 3 bases short and J 7 bases short, with 20 bases between. This CDR3 is built from 17 residues. For the CDR3, the DNA is TGTGCCAGCAGCTCCCGGCTAGGGGCGGCGGAGAATTCACCCCTCCACTTT. It yields the protein CASSSRLGAAENSPLHF.

This chain links TRBV19 with TRBJ1-4; D gene ambiguous. This CDR3 contains 15 residues. Germline V gene sequence: CDR1 LNHDA, CDR2 SQIVND (reference sequence). V was clipped by 3 bases and J by 8 bases, with 16 bases between them. CDR3 sequence reads: CASSIAWRQAEKLFF. The CDR3 coding sequence is TGTGCCAGTAGTATTGCTTGGCGGCAGGCCGAAAAACTGTTTTTT.

The rearrangement joins TRBV19 to TRBJ1-2; the D is unclear. The CDR3 covers 13 residues. The ends were cut back, 1 base at V and 7 bases at J, with 10 bases in the middle. In germline, CDR1 is LNHDA, CDR2 SQIVND (reference sequence). CDR3: CASSIGRQSGYTF. CDR3 nucleotide sequence: TGTGCCAGTAGTATAGGTCGGCAGTCTGGCTACACCTTC.

The chain is built from TRBV19 and TRBJ2-7; the D gene is possibly TRBD2 (5 bases). V lost 3 bases, J lost 3 bases, and 9 bases lay in between. The CDR3 is 13 amino acids. Germline CDR1 reads LNHDA; CDR2 reads SQIVND (reference sequence). Written as DNA, the CDR3 is TGTGCCAGTAGTATGGGAGCAAACTACGAGCAGTACTTC. Translation: CASSMGANYEQYF. Looking up the rest from reference TRBV19 and TRBJ2-7 gives the full variable domain: DGGITQSPKYLFRKEGQNVTLSCEQNLNHDAMYWYRQDPGQGLRLIYYSQIVNDFQKGDIAEGYSVSREKKESFPLTVTSAQKNPTAFYLCASSMGANYEQYFGPGTRLTVT.

The chain is built from TRBV14 and TRBJ2-3, with D possibly TRBD1 on 6 matching bases. This CDR3 spans 15 amino acids. Germline-derived CDR1 and CDR2 are SGHDN and FVKESK. Between the trimmed V and J ends, which lost 4 bases and 1 base, there was a span of 12 bases. CDR3: CASSRVRTGTDTQYF. In DNA, the CDR3 is TGTGCCAGCAGCCGTGTCAGGACAGGCACAGATACGCAGTATTTT. Using reference TRBV14 and TRBJ2-3 for the parts outside the CDR3, the full variable domain is EAGVTQFPSHSVIEKGQTVTLRCDPISGHDNLYWYRRVMGKEIKFLLHFVKESKQDESGMPNNRFLAERTGGTYSTLKVQPAELEDSGVYFCASSRVRTGTDTQYFGPGTRLTVL.

The count of this clone is one. This chain links TRBV19 with TRBJ1-1; D ambiguous. The CDR3 runs 14 residues. Per the germline V gene, CDR1 is LNHDA and CDR2 is SQIVND (reference sequence). V shed 2 bases and J shed 1 base, with 8 bases lying between them. This chain's CDR3 is CASSISGGNTEAFF. CDR3 DNA sequence: TGTGCCAGTAGTATATCGGGCGGGAACACTGAAGCTTTCTTT.

This clone has more than one count but fewer than ten. V is TRBV18 and J is TRBJ1-3; D gene uncertain. Germline loops: CDR1 KGHSH, CDR2 LQKENI. The germline V and J ends were trimmed by 2 bases and 1 base, with 6 bases remaining between them. The CDR3 loop spans 14 amino acids. The CDR3 nucleotides are TGTGCCAGCTCACCAAACCCATCTGGAAACACCATATATTTT. Amino acids: CASSPNPSGNTIYF. Based on the CDR3 plus reference TRBV18 and TRBJ1-3, the full variable domain is NAGVMQNPRHLVRRRGQEARLRCSPMKGHSHVYWYRQLPEEGLKFMVYLQKENIIDESGMPKERFSAEFPKEGPSILRIQQVVRGDSAAYFCASSPNPSGNTIYFGEGSWLTVV.

In this sample, this clone turned up once. The chain has TRBV7-2 and TRBJ1-1; tentatively, D is TRBD1 (5 bases). This CDR3 spans 16 amino acids. Deletions cut 5 bases from V and 0 bases from J, with 16 bases between. Per the germline V gene, CDR1 is SGHTA and CDR2 is FQGNSA. CDR3 DNA sequence: TGTGCCAGCAGCCCCAAAGCCGGGGCGATGAACACTGAAGCTTTCTTT. It yields the protein CASSPKAGAMNTEAFF.

The chain links TRBV30 to TRBJ1-1; D unresolved. The CDR3 runs 14 residues. V dropped 4 bases and J dropped 2 bases, with 14 bases sitting between them. From germline, CDR1 is GTSNPN and CDR2 SVGIG (reference sequence). CDR3: CAWTRGLINTEAFF. CDR3 sequence (DNA): TGTGCCTGGACCCGAGGATTGATTAACACTGAAGCTTTCTTT.

The chain recombines TRBV28 with TRBJ2-1; 11 bases fit TRBD2. V trimming: 6 bases; J trimming: 1 base; junction bases outside the gene matches: 5. The CDR3 contains 16 residues. Germline-derived CDR1 and CDR2 are MDHEN and SYDVKM. The CDR3: CASSFGTSGSYNEQFF. CDR3 sequence (DNA): TGTGCCAGCAGCTTCGGGACTAGCGGTTCCTACAATGAGCAGTTCTTC.

The chain has TRBV3-1 (or the pseudogene TRBV3-2) and TRBJ2-2; D is unclear. From germline, CDR1 is LGHDT and CDR2 YNNKEL (reference sequence). The CDR3 has 13 residues. Between the trimmed V and J ends, which lost 6 bases and 0 bases, there was a span of 5 bases. Here the CDR3 DNA reads TGTGCCAGCAGACGCCCGAACACCGGGGAGCTGTTTTTT. Translation gives CASRRPNTGELFF.

The gene calls are TRBV2 and TRBJ1-2; a possible D gene is TRBD1 (5 bases). The CDR3 contains 13 residues. The V end was cut by 6 bases, the J end by 4 bases, with 12 bases between. Per germline, CDR1 SNHLY and CDR2 FYNNEI. The CDR3 bases are TGTGCCAGCAGCGAGACAGCCGCCTATGGCTACACCTTC. Translation gives CASSETAAYGYTF.

This clone showed up just a few times. V and J are TRBV28 and TRBJ2-7; possibly TRBD1 for D (5 bases). Looked up from germline, CDR1 is MDHEN and CDR2 is SYDVKM. The length of the CDR3 is 13 residues. Trimming took 7 bases from V and 3 from J, leaving 13 bases between them. The CDR3 reads CASTPPGIYEQYF. CDR3 DNA sequence: TGTGCCAGCACCCCCCCAGGGATCTACGAGCAGTACTTC.

J is TRBJ1-2 and V is TRBV29-1; a possible D gene is TRBD1 (5 bases). There are 12 residues in the CDR3. The V and J ends lost 1 base and 8 bases respectively, with 11 bases between them. Germline CDR1 and CDR2: SQVTM and ANQGSEA. CDR3 sequence reads: CSVEGRRDGYTF. In DNA, the CDR3 is TGCAGCGTTGAAGGGAGAAGGGACGGCTACACCTTC.

The sample holds a few counts of this clone. The chain combines TRBV5-1 with TRBJ2-7, with D possibly TRBD1 on 5 matching bases. The germline CDR1 and CDR2 sequences are SGHRS and YFSETQ. The V end lost 4 bases, the J end lost 3 bases, and 8 bases lay between the germline ends. The length of the CDR3 is 12 residues. CDR3 sequence reads: CASSPTDYEQYF. CDR3 nucleotide sequence: TGCGCCAGCAGCCCGACAGACTACGAGCAGTACTTC.

With regard to this clone: A junction end diverges from the germline sequence, so it may reflect a read error. The chain carries TRBV7-9 and TRBJ2-3, with TRBD2 identical over 12 bases. The CDR3 has 17 amino acids. Germline V gene lookup returns CDR1 SEHNR and CDR2 FQNEAQ (reference sequence). The CDR3 here is CASSLAGGRGDTDTQYF. The CDR3 region has the DNA TGTGCCAGCAGCCTAGCGGGAGGGCGCGGAGACACAGATACGCAGTATTTT.

The chain is built from TRBV15 and TRBJ1-4; 8 bases align to TRBD1. The CDR3 sequence is 16 residues long. The germline V gene has CDR1 LNHNV and CDR2 YYDKDF (reference sequence). After removal of 0 bases from V and 6 bases from J, the junction contained 6 bases not matched to a gene. As DNA, the CDR3 is TGTGCCACCAGCAGAGATTCAGGGGGCTTAGATGAAAAACTGTTTTTT. This sequence encodes CATSRDSGGLDEKLFF.

On this clone: A far larger clone is off by one base, so a read error is likely. The chain recombines TRBV6-2 or TRBV6-3 with TRBJ2-7; possible D gene TRBD1, 6 bases. There are 17 residues in the CDR3. Germline V gene sequence: CDR1 MNHEY, CDR2 SVGEGT. V was trimmed by 2 bases and J by 12 bases, leaving 29 bases between them. CDR3 sequence reads: CASSYAPQGRIVETRYF. The CDR3, as DNA: TGTGCCAGCAGTTACGCACCACAGGGTAGGATAGTAGAGACCCGGTACTTC.